A selection of T cell receptor beta chains follows, all from one sample in a study of cytomegalovirus exposure and HLA in healthy donors. Profiled with immunoSEQ multiplex PCR; TCRdb holds only in-frame clones, not every one. In all, the sample yields roughly 140,000 clones. Sequencing input: PBMCs. Receptors originate from a male donor in good health and CMV-seronegative. Both conserved end residues are part of each CDR3. Fields, in order: J gene, V gene, D gene, CDR3 protein, CDR3 DNA. The D gene is left open where the match is weak.

J: TRBJ1-2; V: TRBV25-1; D: -; CDR3: CASSAGNSYGYTF; DNA: TGTGCCAGCAGTGCAGGGAACTCTTATGGCTACACCTTC
J: TRBJ1-5; V: TRBV6-1; D: -; CDR3: CASSEARDQPQHF; DNA: TGTGCCAGCAGTGAAGCGCGGGATCAGCCCCAGCATTTT
J: TRBJ1-2; V: TRBV2; D: TRBD1; CDR3: CASSEDRGRNYGYTF; DNA: TGTGCCAGCAGTGAAGACAGGGGGCGGAACTATGGCTACACCTTC
J: TRBJ2-1; V: TRBV4-2; D: TRBD2; CDR3: CASSQEGSGSSYNEQFF; DNA: TGTGCCAGCAGCCAAGAAGGAAGCGGGAGCTCCTACAATGAGCAGTTCTTC
J: TRBJ1-2; V: TRBV6-5; D: TRBD1; CDR3: CASSPDRGLLGYTF; DNA: TGTGCCAGCAGTCCCGACAGGGGGCTTCTTGGCTACACCTTC
J: TRBJ1-1; V: TRBV5-8; D: -; CDR3: CASSLRRQSNTEAFF; DNA: TGTGCCAGCAGCTTGAGGCGACAGTCCAACACTGAAGCTTTCTTT
J: TRBJ2-7; V: TRBV27; D: TRBD2; CDR3: CASSLKGGSHEQYF; DNA: TGTGCCAGCAGTTTAAAGGGAGGGAGCCACGAGCAGTACTTC
J: TRBJ1-2; V: TRBV28; D: -; CDR3: CASSQGRGGVNYGYTF; DNA: TGTGCCAGCAGTCAGGGGAGGGGGGGGGTCAACTATGGCTACACCTTC
J: TRBJ2-7; V: TRBV5-6; D: TRBD2; CDR3: CASSLVGLEEQYF; DNA: TGTGCCAGCAGCTTAGTCGGACTAGAGGAGCAGTACTTC
J: TRBJ2-7; V: TRBV21-1; D: -; CDR3: CASSKGSSPTCSYEQYF; DNA: TGTGCCAGCAGCAAAGGGAGTAGCCCTACTTGCTCCTACGAGCAGTACTTC
J: TRBJ2-1; V: TRBV25-1; D: TRBD2; CDR3: CASSDERGYNEQFF; DNA: TGTGCCAGCAGTGATGAGCGGGGCTACAATGAGCAGTTCTTC
J: TRBJ2-7; V: TRBV5-4; D: TRBD2; CDR3: CASSSSGRASNEQYF; DNA: TGTGCCAGCAGCTCTAGCGGGAGGGCCTCTAACGAGCAGTACTTC
J: TRBJ2-1; V: TRBV6-1; D: -; CDR3: CASSPDWSSYNEQFF; DNA: TGTGCCAGCAGTCCAGACTGGAGCTCCTACAATGAGCAGTTCTTC
J: TRBJ2-1; V: TRBV4-2; D: -; CDR3: CASSQVPEKPHEQFF; DNA: TGTGCCAGCAGCCAAGTTCCTGAGAAGCCCCATGAGCAGTTCTTC
J: TRBJ2-7; V: TRBV15; D: TRBD1; CDR3: CATSRDRDRAYEQYF; DNA: TGTGCCACCAGCAGAGACCGGGACAGGGCTTACGAGCAGTACTTC
J: TRBJ2-7; V: TRBV19; D: TRBD1; CDR3: CASRDRAYEQYF; DNA: TGTGCCAGTAGGGACAGGGCCTACGAGCAGTACTTC
J: TRBJ2-3; V: TRBV14; D: TRBD1; CDR3: CASSQDLGTGGLEDTQYF; DNA: TGTGCCAGCAGCCAAGATCTCGGGACAGGGGGTTTGGAAGATACGCAGTATTTT
J: TRBJ2-7; V: TRBV4-3; D: -; CDR3: CASSFRQGSFSYEQYF; DNA: TGCGCCAGCAGTTTTCGGCAGGGATCATTTTCCTACGAGCAGTACTTC
J: TRBJ2-5; V: TRBV30; D: TRBD1; CDR3: CAWSRGGQAETQYF; DNA: TGTGCCTGGTCACGAGGGGGCCAGGCAGAGACCCAGTACTTC
J: TRBJ2-1; V: TRBV30; D: TRBD2; CDR3: CAWNSGGGDNEQFF; DNA: TGTGCCTGGAATAGCGGGGGAGGTGACAATGAGCAGTTCTTC
J: TRBJ1-1; V: TRBV7-9; D: TRBD1; CDR3: CASSRDRGKDTEAFF; DNA: TGTGCCAGCAGTCGGGACAGGGGAAAGGACACTGAAGCTTTCTTT
J: TRBJ1-5; V: TRBV18; D: -; CDR3: CASSPQAVRNQPQHF; DNA: TGTGCCAGCTCACCGCAGGCCGTACGGAATCAGCCCCAGCATTTT
J: TRBJ2-7; V: TRBV10-1; D: -; CDR3: CASSDGGSSYEQYF; DNA: TGCGCCAGCAGTGACGGGGGTAGCTCCTACGAGCAGTACTTC
J: TRBJ2-2; V: TRBV18; D: -; CDR3: CASSSNRVNTGELFF; DNA: TGTGCCAGCTCTTCAAACAGGGTGAACACCGGGGAGCTGTTTTTT
J: TRBJ1-5; V: TRBV5-6; D: -; CDR3: CASSLYQGSQPQHF; DNA: TGTGCCAGCAGCTTGTACCAGGGTAGTCAGCCCCAGCATTTT
J: TRBJ2-3; V: TRBV30; D: TRBD2; CDR3: CAWSGLAGGTDTQYF; DNA: TGTGCCTGGAGCGGACTAGCGGGAGGCACAGATACGCAGTATTTT
J: TRBJ1-1; V: TRBV5-1; D: -; CDR3: CASSLGHLNTEAFF; DNA: TGCGCCAGCAGCTTGGGACATCTAAACACTGAAGCTTTCTTT
J: TRBJ2-3; V: TRBV29-1; D: -; CDR3: CSVARQRGDTQYF; DNA: TGCAGCGTTGCACGGCAAAGGGGGGATACGCAGTATTTT
J: TRBJ1-1; V: TRBV15; D: -; CDR3: CATSKRGGEAFF; DNA: TGTGCCACCAGCAAGCGGGGAGGTGAAGCTTTCTTT
J: TRBJ2-7; V: TRBV30; D: TRBD1; CDR3: CAWQRGQGKREQYF; DNA: TGTGCCTGGCAAAGGGGACAGGGGAAAAGGGAGCAGTACTTC
J: TRBJ1-5; V: TRBV2; D: -; CDR3: CASSEATGHSNQPQHF; DNA: TGTGCCAGCAGTGAAGCGACAGGCCATAGCAATCAGCCCCAGCATTTT
J: TRBJ2-4; V: TRBV2; D: -; CDR3: CASNDPGLGLAKNIQYF; DNA: TGTGCCAGCAACGATCCAGGGCTAGGATTAGCCAAAAACATTCAGTACTTC
J: TRBJ2-5; V: TRBV7-2; D: TRBD2; CDR3: CASSATSGANQETQYF; DNA: TGTGCCAGCAGCGCGACTAGCGGGGCGAACCAAGAGACCCAGTACTTC
J: TRBJ1-2; V: TRBV29-1; D: -; CDR3: CSVGLTGPYGYTF; DNA: TGCAGCGTTGGTTTGACAGGCCCCTATGGCTACACCTTC
J: TRBJ1-2; V: TRBV2; D: -; CDR3: CASSASRNYGYTF; DNA: TGTGCCAGCAGTGCCTCCCGTAACTATGGCTACACCTTC
J: TRBJ2-7; V: TRBV4-1; D: TRBD1; CDR3: CASSLGTVYEQYF; DNA: TGCGCCAGCAGCCTAGGGACAGTCTACGAGCAGTACTTC
J: TRBJ2-1; V: TRBV15; D: TRBD2; CDR3: CATTDGLAGANEQFF; DNA: TGTGCCACCACTGACGGACTAGCGGGAGCCAATGAGCAGTTCTTC
J: TRBJ1-6; V: TRBV6-6; D: -; CDR3: CASSPRDIEYNSPLHF; DNA: TGTGCCAGCAGCCCTCGGGACATAGAATATAATTCACCCCTCCACTTT
J: TRBJ1-1; V: TRBV7-9; D: -; CDR3: CASSLWGGRDTEAFF; DNA: TGTGCCAGCAGCTTATGGGGGGGCAGGGACACTGAAGCTTTCTTT
J: TRBJ1-2; V: TRBV5-6; D: -; CDR3: CASSTGGWYGYTF; DNA: TGTGCCAGCAGCACGGGGGGTTGGTATGGCTACACCTTC
J: TRBJ1-4; V: TRBV27; D: -; CDR3: CASSLDPLGQKLFF; DNA: TGTGCCAGCAGTTTGGACCCTTTAGGACAGAAACTGTTTTTT
J: TRBJ1-5; V: TRBV6-4; D: TRBD1; CDR3: CASRKITGTGDSNQPQHF; DNA: TGTGCCAGCCGGAAGATTACTGGGACAGGGGATAGCAATCAGCCCCAGCATTTT